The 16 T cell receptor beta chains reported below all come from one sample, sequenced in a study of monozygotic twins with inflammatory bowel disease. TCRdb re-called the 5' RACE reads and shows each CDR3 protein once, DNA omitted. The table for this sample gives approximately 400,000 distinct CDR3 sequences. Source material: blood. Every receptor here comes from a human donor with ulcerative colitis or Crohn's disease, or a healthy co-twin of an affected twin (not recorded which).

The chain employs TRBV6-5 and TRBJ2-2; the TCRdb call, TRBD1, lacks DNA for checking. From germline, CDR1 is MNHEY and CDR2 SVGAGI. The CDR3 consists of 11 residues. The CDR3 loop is CASSSPGELFF.

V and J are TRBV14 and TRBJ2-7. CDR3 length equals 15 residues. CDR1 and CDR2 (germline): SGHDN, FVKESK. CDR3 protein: CASSQDRGFFYEQYF.

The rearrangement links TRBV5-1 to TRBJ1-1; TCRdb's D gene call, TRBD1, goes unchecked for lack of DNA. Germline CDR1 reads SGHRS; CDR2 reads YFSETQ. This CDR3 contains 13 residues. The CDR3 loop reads CASSLGGQTKAFF.

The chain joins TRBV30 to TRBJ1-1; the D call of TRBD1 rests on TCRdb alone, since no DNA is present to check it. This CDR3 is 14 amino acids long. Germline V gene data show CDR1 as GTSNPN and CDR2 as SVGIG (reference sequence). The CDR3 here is CAGEAAHQLGEALF.

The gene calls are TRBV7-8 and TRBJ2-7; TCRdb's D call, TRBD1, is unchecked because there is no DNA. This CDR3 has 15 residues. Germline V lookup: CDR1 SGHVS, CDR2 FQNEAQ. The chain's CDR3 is CASSLEDRGGYEQYF.

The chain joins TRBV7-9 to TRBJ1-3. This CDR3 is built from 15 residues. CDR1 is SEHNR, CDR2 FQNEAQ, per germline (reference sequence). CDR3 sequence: CASSSGINPGNTIYF.

The CDR3 loop is CASSPPTIAVAKELFF. The chain has TRBV18 and TRBJ2-2; the D call from TCRdb, TRBD2, cannot be confirmed without DNA. The V gene's germline CDR1 is KGHSH and CDR2 LQKENI. The CDR3 is 16 residues long.

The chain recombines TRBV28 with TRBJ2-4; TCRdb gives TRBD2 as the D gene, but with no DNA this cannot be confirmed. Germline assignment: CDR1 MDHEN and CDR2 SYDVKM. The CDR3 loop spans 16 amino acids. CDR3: CASSLWLAGIKNIQYF.

The CDR3 reads CSATRDGTYEQYF. This chain connects TRBV20-1 to TRBJ2-7; as DNA is missing, the TRBD1 call by TCRdb cannot be tested. This CDR3 spans 13 amino acids. Germline values: CDR1 DFQATT, CDR2 SNEGSKA (reference sequence).

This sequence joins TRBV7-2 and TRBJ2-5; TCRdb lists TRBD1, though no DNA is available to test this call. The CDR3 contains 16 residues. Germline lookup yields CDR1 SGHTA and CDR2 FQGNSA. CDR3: CASSLARGGRGETQYF. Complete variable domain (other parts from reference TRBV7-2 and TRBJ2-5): GAGVSQSPSNKVTEKGKDVELRCDPISGHTALYWYRQSLGQGLEFLIYFQGNSAPDKSGLPSDRFSAERTGGSVSTLTIQRTQQEDSAVYLCASSLARGGRGETQYFGPGTRLLVL.

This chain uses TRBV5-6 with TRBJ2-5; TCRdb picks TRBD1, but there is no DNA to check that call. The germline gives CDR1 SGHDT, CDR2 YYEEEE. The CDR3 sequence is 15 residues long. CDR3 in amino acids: CASRAGTAYQETQYF.

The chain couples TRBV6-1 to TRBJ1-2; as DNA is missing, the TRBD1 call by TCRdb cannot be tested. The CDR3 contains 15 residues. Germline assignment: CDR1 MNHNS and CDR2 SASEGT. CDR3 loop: CASWTGWAGDYGYTF.

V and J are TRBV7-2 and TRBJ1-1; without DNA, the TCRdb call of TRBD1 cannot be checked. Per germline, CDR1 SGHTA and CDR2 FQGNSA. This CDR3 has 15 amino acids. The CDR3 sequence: CASSPLTGVNTEAFF. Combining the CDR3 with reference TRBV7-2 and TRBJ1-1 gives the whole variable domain GAGVSQSPSNKVTEKGKDVELRCDPISGHTALYWYRQSLGQGLEFLIYFQGNSAPDKSGLPSDRFSAERTGGSVSTLTIQRTQQEDSAVYLCASSPLTGVNTEAFFGQGTRLTVV.

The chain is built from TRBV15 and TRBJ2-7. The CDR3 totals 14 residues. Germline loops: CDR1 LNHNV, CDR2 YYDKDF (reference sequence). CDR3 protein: CATSRDVAPYEQYF.

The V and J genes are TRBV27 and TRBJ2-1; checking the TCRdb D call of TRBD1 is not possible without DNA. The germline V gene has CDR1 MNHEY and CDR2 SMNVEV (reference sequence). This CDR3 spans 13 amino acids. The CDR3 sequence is CASSLGGSNEQFF.

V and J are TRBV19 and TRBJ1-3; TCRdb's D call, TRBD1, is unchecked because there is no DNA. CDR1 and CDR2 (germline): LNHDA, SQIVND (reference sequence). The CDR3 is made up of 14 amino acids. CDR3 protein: CASPDRKPGNTIYF.